These 23 T cell receptor beta chains originate from one sample sequenced in a study of regulatory T cells in long-lasting Graves disease. Time point given: newly diagnosed GD, antithyroid drugs for less than 3 months. PBMCs provided the RNA from which the TCR library was made. Through Arm-PCR of CDR3 regions and iRepertoire HTBI primers, TCR beta libraries were built. From the multiplex PCR reads, TCRdb called clonotypes with MiXCR, one entry per CDR3 protein. The data show 350,000 to 500,000 distinct CDR3 sequences, about 15% seen once. A further study also used this sample, focusing on T cells in Graves' hyperthyroidism and ophthalmopathy.

The sequencing here drew on peripheral blood mononuclear cells (PBMCs), taken at new diagnosis, from a patient treated with antithyroid drugs. The receptors originated from a woman in her forties or fifties with Graves disease.

Concerning this clonotype itself: This clone may be a read error of a much larger clone one base away. The chain links TRBV5-1 to TRBJ2-7, with 8 bases matching TRBD2. V lost 1 base to trimming and J lost 9 bases; unmatched junction nucleotides: 9. Germline V lookup: CDR1 SGHRS, CDR2 YFSETQ. CDR3 size: 14 residues. For the CDR3, the DNA is TGCGCCAGCAGCTTGACGGGAGGGCCAGGTGGGCAGTACTTC. This translates into CASSLTGGPGGQYF.

This clonotype has more than one count but fewer than ten. The rearrangement links TRBV30 to TRBJ2-3; 14 nucleotides align to TRBD2. The CDR3 length is 16 residues. Per the germline V gene, CDR1 is GTSNPN and CDR2 is SVGIG (reference sequence). J was trimmed by 8 bases and V by 3 bases; bases with no gene match: 10. The CDR3 bases are TGTGCCTGGAGGATACCGGGACTAGCGGGAGTGGCTACGCAGTATTTT. This sequence encodes CAWRIPGLAGVATQYF. The full variable domain, its missing parts supplied by reference TRBV30 and TRBJ2-3, is SQTIHQWPATLVQPVGSPLSLECTVEGTSNPNLYWYRQAAGRGLQLLFYSVGIGQISSEVPQNLSASRPQDRQFILSSKKLLLSDSGFYLCAWRIPGLAGVATQYFGPGTRLTVL.

In its sample, this clonotype was seen many times. V is TRBV11-2 and J is TRBJ2-7, with 8 bases matching TRBD2. From germline, CDR1 is SGHAT and CDR2 FQNNGV. The CDR3 is made up of 15 amino acids. J was trimmed by 3 bases and V by 5 bases; bases with no gene match: 9. The DNA of the CDR3 is TGTGCCAGCAGCCCAGGGGCCGGGGGGGGCTACGAGCAGTACTTC. Translation: CASSPGAGGGYEQYF.

About this clonotype itself: Here the CDR3 omits its conserved ending phenylalanine or tryptophan, so a read error is the likely source. CDR3 bases: TGTGCCAGCAGCTTGGCCGCTAGCGGGAGTGCTAATTCCAATGAGCAGTTCTCC. Amino acids: CASSLAASGSANSNEQFS. V gene TRBV5-4 combines with J gene TRBJ2-1, with TRBD2 matching 10 bases. This CDR3 spans 18 amino acids. V trimming: 0 bases; J trimming: 6 bases; junction bases outside the gene matches: 12. Germline V gives CDR1 SGHNT, CDR2 YYREEE (reference sequence).

V gene TRBV10-3 combines with J gene TRBJ2-5; the match to TRBD1 covers 9 bases. Germline lookup yields CDR1 ENHRY and CDR2 SYGVKD. The CDR3 has 13 residues. J gave up 4 bases and V 10 bases, and 7 bases lay outside the gene matches. The CDR3 sequence is CATDPGQGETQYF. For the CDR3, the DNA is TGTGCCACAGATCCGGGACAGGGAGAGACCCAGTACTTC.

The gene calls are TRBV10-1 and TRBJ2-5; the match to TRBD2 covers 10 bases. J was trimmed by 5 bases and V by 2 bases; bases with no gene match: 5. This CDR3 is 15 amino acids long. In germline, CDR1 is WNHNN, CDR2 SYGVQD (reference sequence). In DNA, the CDR3 is TGCGCCAGCAGTGAGGTAGCGGGAGGACCGGAGACCCAGTACTTC. It yields the protein CASSEVAGGPETQYF.

At least ten counts were recorded for this clonotype. This chain joins TRBV2 and TRBJ1-6; D is ambiguous. The CDR3 covers 16 residues. V dropped 4 bases and J dropped 8 bases, with 18 bases sitting between them. Germline lookup yields CDR1 SNHLY and CDR2 FYNNEI. CDR3 region: CASSVPAGTVYSPLHF. The CDR3 nucleotides read TGTGCCAGCAGTGTCCCCGCAGGAACGGTTTATTCACCCCTCCACTTT.

This clonotype was counted a few times. The chain joins TRBV9 to TRBJ2-7; no clear D gene. The V and J ends lost 3 bases and 6 bases respectively, with 13 bases between them. Germline CDR1 and CDR2: SGDLS and YYNGEE. The length of the CDR3 is 13 residues. CDR3 sequence: CASSAHFGREQYF. The DNA of the CDR3 is TGTGCCAGCAGCGCGCACTTCGGGCGCGAGCAGTACTTC.

J is TRBJ2-1 and V is TRBV20-1, with 8 bases matching TRBD1. The germline CDR1 and CDR2 sequences are DFQATT and SNEGSKA (reference sequence). V trimming: 3 bases; J trimming: 3 bases; junction bases outside the gene matches: 7. CDR3 size: 15 residues. CDR3 residues: CSARVPGQDYNEQFF. The CDR3 DNA is TGCAGTGCTAGGGTACCGGGACAGGACTACAATGAGCAGTTCTTC.

The V and J genes are TRBV19 and TRBJ2-1; 14 bases agree with TRBD2. The CDR3 has 15 residues. With 9 bases clipped from V and 7 bases from J, the junction kept 8 bases outside the gene matches. Per germline, CDR1 LNHDA and CDR2 SQIVND (reference sequence). The CDR3 sequence is CASTAGLAGANEQFF. The CDR3 DNA sequence: TGTGCCAGCACCGCGGGACTAGCGGGAGCGAATGAGCAGTTCTTC. Complete variable domain (other parts from reference TRBV19 and TRBJ2-1): DGGITQSPKYLFRKEGQNVTLSCEQNLNHDAMYWYRQDPGQGLRLIYYSQIVNDFQKGDIAEGYSVSREKKESFPLTVTSAQKNPTAFYLCASTAGLAGANEQFFGPGTRLTVL.

The sample holds many counts of this clonotype. The gene calls are TRBV5-8 and TRBJ2-7; TRBD1 matches 7 bases. V shed 0 bases, J shed 3 bases, and the junction held 15 bases outside the gene matches. Germline loops: CDR1 SGHTS, CDR2 YDEGEE. This CDR3 region has 18 residues. DNA for the CDR3: TGTGCCAGCAGCTTGGGGGACCCACCTGCCGACAGGGACTACGAGCAGTACTTC. Amino acids: CASSLGDPPADRDYEQYF.

This clonotype came up many times. V gene TRBV12-3 or TRBV12-4 combines with J gene TRBJ2-1; 8 nucleotides line up with TRBD1. This CDR3 is built from 14 residues. Trimming at V came to 4 bases and at J to 7 bases, leaving 6 bases not matched to a gene. The CDR3 region has the DNA TGTGCCAGCAGTTCGCACGACAGGGGTAATGAGCAGTTCTTC. Translation: CASSSHDRGNEQFF.

This clonotype was recorded many times. V is TRBV12-3 or TRBV12-4 and J is TRBJ1-5; 8 bases align to TRBD1. CDR3 length: 17 residues. J lost 0 bases, V lost 6 bases, and 10 bases had no gene match. CDR3 DNA: TGTGCCAGCAGGTCGACAGGGGTTATCCCTAGCAATCAGCCCCAGCATTTT. Its protein product is CASRSTGVIPSNQPQHF.

This clonotype has at least ten counts. V usage is TRBV18 and J usage is TRBJ1-6; D unclear. The CDR3 runs 14 residues. CDR1 and CDR2 from the germline V gene are KGHSH and LQKENI. The V gene lost 6 bases and the J gene lost 4 bases, with 10 bases spanning the gap. The DNA of the CDR3 is TGTGCCAGCTCGCTTGAGGGATATAATTCACCCCTCCACTTT. Protein sequence: CASSLEGYNSPLHF.

This clonotype was recorded at least ten times. J is TRBJ2-4 and V is TRBV6-2 or TRBV6-3; TRBD1 aligns across 9 bases. CDR1 and CDR2 from the germline V gene are MNHEY and SVGEGT. J gave up 5 bases and V 1 base, and 15 bases lay outside the gene matches. The length of the CDR3 is 19 residues. The CDR3 DNA follows: TGTGCCAGCAGTTACTATCCCTTACAGGGGGCGCTTGGGGAAAACATTCAGTACTTC. Amino acid sequence: CASSYYPLQGALGENIQYF.

This clonotype was picked up many times. This chain links TRBV12-3 or TRBV12-4 with TRBJ2-3; D may be TRBD1 (5 bases). V lost 3 bases and J lost 6, with 13 bases in between. The length of the CDR3 is 14 residues. CDR3 bases: TGTGCCAGCAGTTTCACGACGGCAGGGGATACGCAGTATTTT. The encoded protein is CASSFTTAGDTQYF.

This clonotype has ten or more counts. For the CDR3, the DNA is TGTGCCAGCAGTTTAAGGCTGGCGGGAGTATGGAATGAGCAGTTCTTC. This codes for CASSLRLAGVWNEQFF. The chain has TRBV28 and TRBJ2-1; 7 nucleotides match TRBD2. J lost 7 bases, V lost 2 bases, and 11 bases had no gene match. The V gene's germline CDR1 is MDHEN and CDR2 SYDVKM. The CDR3 extends over 16 amino acids. Full variable domain (rest looked up from reference TRBV28 and TRBJ2-1): DVKVTQSSRYLVKRTGEKVFLECVQDMDHENMFWYRQDPGLGLRLIYFSYDVKMKEKGDIPEGYSVSREKKERFSLILESASTNQTSMYLCASSLRLAGVWNEQFFGPGTRLTVL.

This clonotype turned up a few times. The V and J genes are TRBV7-2 and TRBJ2-7, with TRBD1 matching 9 bases. Germline trimming cut 2 bases from V and 3 bases from J; bases unmatched to any gene: 5. This CDR3 is 15 amino acids long. Germline assignment: CDR1 SGHTA and CDR2 FQGNSA. CDR3 sequence reads: CASSLRATGGYEQYF. The CDR3 DNA follows: TGTGCCAGCAGCTTACGTGCGACAGGGGGCTACGAGCAGTACTTC.

At least ten counts were recorded for this clonotype. The chain combines TRBV28 with TRBJ1-2, with a tentative D call TRBD1 (5 bases). Germline assignment: CDR1 MDHEN and CDR2 SYDVKM. The CDR3 is 14 residues long. Trimming cost V 2 bases and J 3 bases, with 10 bases left between them. DNA for the CDR3: TGTGCCAGCAGTTTACCCAGGGTTGACTATGGCTACACCTTC. Translating gives CASSLPRVDYGYTF.

With regard to this clonotype: This clone may be a read error of a much larger clone one base away. V usage is TRBV11-2 and J usage is TRBJ2-5; 15 bases agree with TRBD2. The CDR3 is 16 amino acids. J lost 7 bases, V lost 5 bases, and 8 bases had no gene match. Per the germline V gene, CDR1 is SGHAT and CDR2 is FQNNGV. The CDR3 bases are TGTGCCAGCAGCACCCCCTGGACTAGCGGGGGGGTGACCCAGTACTTC. It is translated as CASSTPWTSGGVTQYF.

This clonotype appeared once. This chain links TRBV19 with TRBJ2-3; 10 nucleotides match TRBD1. Per the germline V gene, CDR1 is LNHDA and CDR2 is SQIVND (reference sequence). Trimming cost V 5 bases and J 5 bases; bases outside gene matches: 10. The CDR3 spans 16 residues. The CDR3 DNA reads TGTGCCAGTAGTCGCGGTGTGGGACAGGGGAGAGATACGCAGTATTTT. This encodes CASSRGVGQGRDTQYF.

The V and J genes are TRBV6-9 and TRBJ1-5; D perhaps matches TRBD1 (5 bases). Germline CDR1 is MNHGY and CDR2 is SVAAGI. With 3 bases removed from V and 6 bases from J, the gap between germline ends came to 15 bases. This CDR3 is 15 amino acids long. The CDR3 sequence is CASSYSRQGGQPQHF. The CDR3 DNA reads TGTGCCAGCAGTTACTCTAGGCAGGGAGGTCAGCCCCAGCATTTT.

This clonotype showed up just a few times. The chain has TRBV4-1 and TRBJ2-5, with D maybe TRBD1 (5 bases). The CDR3 runs 13 residues. The germline gives CDR1 MGHRA, CDR2 YSYEKL. The germline V and J ends were trimmed by 1 base and 5 bases, with 8 bases remaining between them. The CDR3 sequence: CASSQVGVETQYF. In nucleotides, the CDR3 is TGCGCCAGCAGCCAAGTAGGGGTCGAGACCCAGTACTTC.